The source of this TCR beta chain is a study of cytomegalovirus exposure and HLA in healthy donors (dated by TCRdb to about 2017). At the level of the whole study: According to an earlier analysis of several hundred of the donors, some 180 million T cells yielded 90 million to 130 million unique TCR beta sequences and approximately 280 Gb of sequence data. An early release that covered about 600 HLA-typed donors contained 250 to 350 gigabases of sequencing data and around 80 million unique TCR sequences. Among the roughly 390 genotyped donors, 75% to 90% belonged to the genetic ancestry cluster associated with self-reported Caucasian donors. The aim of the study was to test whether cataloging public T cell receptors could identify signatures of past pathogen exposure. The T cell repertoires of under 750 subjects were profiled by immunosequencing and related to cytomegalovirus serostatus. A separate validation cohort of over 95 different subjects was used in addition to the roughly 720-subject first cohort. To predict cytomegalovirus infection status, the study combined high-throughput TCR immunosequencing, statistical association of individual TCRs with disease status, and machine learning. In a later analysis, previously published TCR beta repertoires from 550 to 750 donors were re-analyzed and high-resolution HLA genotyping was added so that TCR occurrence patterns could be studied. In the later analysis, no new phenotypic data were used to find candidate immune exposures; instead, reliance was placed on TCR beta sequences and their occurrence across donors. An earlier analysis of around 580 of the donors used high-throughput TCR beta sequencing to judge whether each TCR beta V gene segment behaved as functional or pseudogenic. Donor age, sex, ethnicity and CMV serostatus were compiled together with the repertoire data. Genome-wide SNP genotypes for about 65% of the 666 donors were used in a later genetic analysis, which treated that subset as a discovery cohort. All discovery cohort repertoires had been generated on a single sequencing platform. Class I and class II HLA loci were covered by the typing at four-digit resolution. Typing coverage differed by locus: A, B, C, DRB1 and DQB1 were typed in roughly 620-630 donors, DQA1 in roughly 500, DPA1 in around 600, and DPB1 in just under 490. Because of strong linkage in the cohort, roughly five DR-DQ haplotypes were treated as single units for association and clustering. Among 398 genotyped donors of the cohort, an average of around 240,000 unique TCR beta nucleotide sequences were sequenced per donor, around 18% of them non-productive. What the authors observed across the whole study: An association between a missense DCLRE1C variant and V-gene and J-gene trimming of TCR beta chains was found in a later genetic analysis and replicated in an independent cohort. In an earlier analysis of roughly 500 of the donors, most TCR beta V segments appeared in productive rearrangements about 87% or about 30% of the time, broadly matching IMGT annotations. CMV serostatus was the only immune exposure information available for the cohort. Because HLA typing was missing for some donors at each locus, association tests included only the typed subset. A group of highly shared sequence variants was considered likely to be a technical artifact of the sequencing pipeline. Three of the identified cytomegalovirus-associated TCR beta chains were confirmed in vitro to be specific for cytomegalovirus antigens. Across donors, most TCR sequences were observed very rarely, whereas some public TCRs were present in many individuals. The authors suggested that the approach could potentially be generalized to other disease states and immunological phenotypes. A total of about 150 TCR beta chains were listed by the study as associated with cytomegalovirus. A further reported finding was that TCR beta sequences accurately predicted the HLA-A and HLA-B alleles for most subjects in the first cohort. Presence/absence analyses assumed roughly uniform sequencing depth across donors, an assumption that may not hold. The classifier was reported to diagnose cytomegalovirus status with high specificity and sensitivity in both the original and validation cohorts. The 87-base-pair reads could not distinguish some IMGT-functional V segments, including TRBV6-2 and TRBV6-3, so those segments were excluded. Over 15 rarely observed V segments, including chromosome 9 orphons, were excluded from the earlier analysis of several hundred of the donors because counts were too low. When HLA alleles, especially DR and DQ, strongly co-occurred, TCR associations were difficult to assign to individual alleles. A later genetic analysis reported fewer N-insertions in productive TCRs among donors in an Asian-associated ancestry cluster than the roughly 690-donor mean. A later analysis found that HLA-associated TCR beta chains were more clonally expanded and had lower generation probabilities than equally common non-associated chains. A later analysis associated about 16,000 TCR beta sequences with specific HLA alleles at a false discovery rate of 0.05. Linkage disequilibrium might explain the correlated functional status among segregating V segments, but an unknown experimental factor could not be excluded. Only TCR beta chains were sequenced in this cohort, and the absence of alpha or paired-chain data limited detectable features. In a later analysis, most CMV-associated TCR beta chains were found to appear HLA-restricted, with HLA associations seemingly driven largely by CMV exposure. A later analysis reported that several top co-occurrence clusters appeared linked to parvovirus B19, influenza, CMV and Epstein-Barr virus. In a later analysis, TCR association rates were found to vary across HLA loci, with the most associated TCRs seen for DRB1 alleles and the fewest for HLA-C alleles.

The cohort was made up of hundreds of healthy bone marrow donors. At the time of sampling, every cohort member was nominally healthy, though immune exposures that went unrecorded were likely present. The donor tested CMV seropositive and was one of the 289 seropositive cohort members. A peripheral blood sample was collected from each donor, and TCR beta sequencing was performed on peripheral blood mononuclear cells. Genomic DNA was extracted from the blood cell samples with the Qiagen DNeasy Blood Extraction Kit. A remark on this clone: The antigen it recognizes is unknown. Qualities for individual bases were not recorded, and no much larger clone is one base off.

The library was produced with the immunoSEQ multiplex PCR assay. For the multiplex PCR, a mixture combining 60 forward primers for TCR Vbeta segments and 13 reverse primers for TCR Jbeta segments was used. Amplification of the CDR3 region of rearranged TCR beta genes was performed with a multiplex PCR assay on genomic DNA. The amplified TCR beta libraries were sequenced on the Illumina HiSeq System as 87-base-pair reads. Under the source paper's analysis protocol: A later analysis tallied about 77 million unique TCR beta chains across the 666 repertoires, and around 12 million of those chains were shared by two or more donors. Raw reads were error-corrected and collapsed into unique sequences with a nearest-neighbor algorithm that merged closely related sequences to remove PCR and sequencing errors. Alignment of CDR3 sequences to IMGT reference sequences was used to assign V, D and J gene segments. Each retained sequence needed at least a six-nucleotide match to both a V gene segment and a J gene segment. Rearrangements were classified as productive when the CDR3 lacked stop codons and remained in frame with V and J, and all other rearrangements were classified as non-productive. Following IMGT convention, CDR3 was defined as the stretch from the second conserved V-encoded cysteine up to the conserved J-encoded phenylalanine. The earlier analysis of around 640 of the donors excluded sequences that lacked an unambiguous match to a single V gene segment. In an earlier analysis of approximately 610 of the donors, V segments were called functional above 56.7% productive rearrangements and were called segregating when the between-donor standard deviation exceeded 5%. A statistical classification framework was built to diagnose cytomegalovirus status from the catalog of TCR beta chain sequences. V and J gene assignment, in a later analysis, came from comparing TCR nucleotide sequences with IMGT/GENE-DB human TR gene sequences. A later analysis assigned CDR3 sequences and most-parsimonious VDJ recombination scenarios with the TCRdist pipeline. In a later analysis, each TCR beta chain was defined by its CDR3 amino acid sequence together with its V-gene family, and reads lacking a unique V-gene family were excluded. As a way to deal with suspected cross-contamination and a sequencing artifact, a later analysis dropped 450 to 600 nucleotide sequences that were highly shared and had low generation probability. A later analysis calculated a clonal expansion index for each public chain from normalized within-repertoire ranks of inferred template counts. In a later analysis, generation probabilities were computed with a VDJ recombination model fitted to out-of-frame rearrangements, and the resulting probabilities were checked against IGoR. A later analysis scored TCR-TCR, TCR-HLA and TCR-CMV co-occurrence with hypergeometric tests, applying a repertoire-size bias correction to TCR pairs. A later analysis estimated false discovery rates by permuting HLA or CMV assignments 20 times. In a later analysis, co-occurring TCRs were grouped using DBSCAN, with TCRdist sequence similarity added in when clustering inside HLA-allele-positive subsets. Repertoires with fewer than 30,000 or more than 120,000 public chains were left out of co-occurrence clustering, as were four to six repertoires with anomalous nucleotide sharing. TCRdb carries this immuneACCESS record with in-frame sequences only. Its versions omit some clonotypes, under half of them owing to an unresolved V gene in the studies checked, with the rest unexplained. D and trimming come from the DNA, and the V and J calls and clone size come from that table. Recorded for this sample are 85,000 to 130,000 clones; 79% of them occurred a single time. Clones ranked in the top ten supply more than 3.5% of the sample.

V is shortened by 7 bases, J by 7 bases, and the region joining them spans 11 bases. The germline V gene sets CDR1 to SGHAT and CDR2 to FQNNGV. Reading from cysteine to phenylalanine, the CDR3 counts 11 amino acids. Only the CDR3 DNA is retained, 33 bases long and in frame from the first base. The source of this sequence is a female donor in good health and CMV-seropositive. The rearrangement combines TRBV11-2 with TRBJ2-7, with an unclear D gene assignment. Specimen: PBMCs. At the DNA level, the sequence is TGTGCCAGCACCAGATCAATGGAGCAGTACTTC. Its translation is CASTRSMEQYF. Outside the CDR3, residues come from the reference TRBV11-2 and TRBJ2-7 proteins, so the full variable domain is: EAGVAQSPRYKIIEKRQSVAFWCNPISGHATLYWYQQILGQGPKLLIQFQNNGVVDDSQLPKDRFSAERLKGVDSTLKIQPAKLEDSAVYLCASTRSMEQYFGPGTRLTVT.